The 27 T cell receptor beta chains listed next were all sequenced from one sample in a study of T cells in localized non-small cell lung cancer. The data were produced by immunoSEQ multiplex PCR, yet TCRdb's version contains in-frame clones alone and is incomplete. Here the sample spans about 1,800 clones, about a fifth being singletons. Sequencing used lung tumor tissue, obtained before any cancer treatment. The origin of the receptors is a male donor at least 60 years old with stage I lung adenocarcinoma.

The chain is built from TRBV19 and TRBJ2-7; tentative D call: TRBD1 (7 bases). Germline CDR1 LNHDA, CDR2 SQIVND (reference sequence). This CDR3 has 13 residues. V gave up 6 bases and J gave up 2 bases, with 11 bases separating them. The CDR3 sequence is CASSTGEAYEQYF. The CDR3 bases are TGTGCCAGTAGCACAGGGGAGGCCTACGAGCAGTACTTC.

The V call is TRBV9, the J call TRBJ2-7; possibly TRBD2 for D (6 bases). The V gene lost 5 bases and the J gene lost 4 bases, with 25 bases spanning the gap. CDR3 size: 17 residues. Germline V lookup: CDR1 SGDLS, CDR2 YYNGEE. The CDR3 loop reads CASSRVAGGAGDYEQYF. DNA of the CDR3: TGTGCCAGCAGTCGAGTCGCAGGAGGGGCGGGCGATTACGAGCAGTACTTC.

This clone was observed a few times. The CDR3 spells CASSLVGPNQPQHF. In nucleotides, the CDR3 is TGTGCCAGCAGCTTGGTGGGGCCCAATCAGCCCCAGCATTTT. The genes are TRBV11-3 and TRBJ1-5; a possible D gene is TRBD1 (5 bases). Germline V CDR1 and CDR2: SGHNT, YENEEA. The ends were cut back, 3 bases at V and 3 bases at J, with 9 bases in the middle. This CDR3 contains 14 residues.

This clone was seen only a few times. The chain combines TRBV19 with TRBJ2-5, with D possibly TRBD1 on 5 matching bases. Trimming shortened V by 6 bases and J by 3 bases, and 8 bases separated the two germline ends. Germline CDR1 LNHDA, CDR2 SQIVND (reference sequence). This CDR3 is 12 amino acids long. Written as DNA, the CDR3 is TGTGCCAGTAGCAGGGATAAAGAGACCCAGTACTTC. It encodes CASSRDKETQYF.

This clone has a handful of counts. The J gene is TRBJ1-4, the V gene TRBV11-3, with TRBD1 matching 10 bases. Looked up from germline, CDR1 is SGHNT and CDR2 is YENEEA. The CDR3 extends over 14 amino acids. V shed 5 bases and J 12 bases; nucleotides not matched to a gene: 9. CDR3: CASSAGTGALELFF. The CDR3 coding sequence is TGTGCCAGCAGCGCCGGGACAGGGGCCTTAGAACTGTTTTTT.

In this sample, this clone is medium-sized. This chain's CDR3 is CAITRTGDTETQYF. The DNA for the CDR3 is TGTGCCATCACTAGGACAGGGGATACGGAGACCCAGTACTTC. The chain has TRBV6-8 and TRBJ2-5; 9 bases match TRBD1. Germline V gene sequence: CDR1 MNHGY, CDR2 SAAAGT. V trimming: 10 bases; J trimming: 5 bases; junction bases outside the gene matches: 11. This CDR3 is built from 14 residues.

This clone came up a few times. The rearrangement uses TRBV11-3 and TRBJ2-1, with D unresolved. The CDR3 length is 14 residues. CDR1 and CDR2 from the germline V gene are SGHNT and YENEEA. The V end was cut by 3 bases, the J end by 7 bases, with 13 bases between. In DNA form, the CDR3 reads TGTGCCAGCAGCTTGGTAGGGAATACGAATGAGCAGTTCTTC. It encodes CASSLVGNTNEQFF.

The chain combines TRBV19 with TRBJ1-1; 7 bases align to TRBD1. CDR3 length: 13 residues. The junction had 4 bases not matched to a gene; V was cut back by 1 base and J by 8 bases. Germline loops: CDR1 LNHDA, CDR2 SQIVND (reference sequence). CDR3 protein: CASSIGNRGEAFF. The CDR3, as DNA: TGTGCCAGTAGTATAGGTAACAGGGGCGAAGCTTTCTTT. The full variable domain, with the rest looked up from reference TRBV19 and TRBJ1-1, is DGGITQSPKYLFRKEGQNVTLSCEQNLNHDAMYWYRQDPGQGLRLIYYSQIVNDFQKGDIAEGYSVSREKKESFPLTVTSAQKNPTAFYLCASSIGNRGEAFFGQGTRLTVV.

This clone was found a few times. V is TRBV11-3 and J is TRBJ1-1; D is perhaps TRBD1 (5 bases). Germline CDR1 and CDR2: SGHNT and YENEEA. This CDR3 spans 14 amino acids. V lost 4 bases and J lost 6, with 15 bases in between. The CDR3 DNA is TGTGCCAGCAGCTCCGCCACCCGCAGGGCTGAAGCTTTCTTT. As protein: CASSSATRRAEAFF. The full variable domain, its missing parts supplied by reference TRBV11-3 and TRBJ1-1, is EAGVVQSPRYKIIEKKQPVAFWCNPISGHNTLYWYLQNLGQGPELLIRYENEEAVDDSQLPKDRFSAERLKGVDSTLKIQPAELGDSAVYLCASSSATRRAEAFFGQGTRLTVV.

Judged by abundance, this clone is medium-sized. The genes are TRBV2 and TRBJ1-4; TRBD1 is a possible D gene (6 bases). Germline values: CDR1 SNHLY, CDR2 FYNNEI. The CDR3 covers 15 residues. The V gene lost 2 bases and the J gene lost 0 bases, with 7 bases spanning the gap. DNA for the CDR3: TGTGCCAGCAGTGAAAGGACAGCAACTAATGAAAAACTGTTTTTT. This gives the protein CASSERTATNEKLFF.

This clone was observed a handful of times. J is TRBJ2-1 and V is TRBV6-8; TRBD2 agrees at 12 bases. The CDR3 is 15 residues long. The V segment lost 4 bases and the J segment 8 bases; nucleotides outside the gene matches: 6. CDR1 MNHGY and CDR2 SAAAGT come from the germline V gene. The CDR3 DNA reads as TGTGCCAGCAGTTCTAGCGGGGGGGCCAGCGATGAGCAGTTCTTC. It is translated as CASSSSGGASDEQFF.

The chain combines TRBV19 with TRBJ1-2; possibly TRBD1 for D (6 bases). This CDR3 is built from 15 residues. V gave up 6 bases and J gave up 6 bases, with 20 bases separating them. Germline lookup yields CDR1 LNHDA and CDR2 SQIVND (reference sequence). The CDR3 DNA reads TGTGCCAGTAGCCAAAGACAGGATACGAGGAATGGCTACACCTTC. Amino acid sequence: CASSQRQDTRNGYTF. Combining the CDR3 with reference TRBV19 and TRBJ1-2 gives the whole variable domain DGGITQSPKYLFRKEGQNVTLSCEQNLNHDAMYWYRQDPGQGLRLIYYSQIVNDFQKGDIAEGYSVSREKKESFPLTVTSAQKNPTAFYLCASSQRQDTRNGYTFGSGTRLTVV.

This clone has a handful of counts. This sequence joins TRBV11-3 and TRBJ2-1, with 10 bases fitting TRBD1. V shed 1 base, J shed 7 bases, and the junction held 4 bases outside the gene matches. Germline values: CDR1 SGHNT, CDR2 YENEEA. This CDR3 region has 15 residues. CDR3 coding DNA: TGTGCCAGCAGCTTAGGGACAGGGGGTATGAATGAGCAGTTCTTC. It specifies CASSLGTGGMNEQFF. Full variable domain (remainder filled in from reference TRBV11-3 and TRBJ2-1): EAGVVQSPRYKIIEKKQPVAFWCNPISGHNTLYWYLQNLGQGPELLIRYENEEAVDDSQLPKDRFSAERLKGVDSTLKIQPAELGDSAVYLCASSLGTGGMNEQFFGPGTRLTVL.

The rearrangement uses TRBV14 and TRBJ2-1; 8 nucleotides match TRBD2. Trimming at V came to 0 bases and at J to 9 bases, leaving 16 bases not matched to a gene. The length of the CDR3 is 18 residues. CDR1 SGHDN and CDR2 FVKESK come from the germline V gene. The CDR3 bases are TGTGCCAGCAGCCAAGAGTTCAGGAGCGGGGGAGGCGTTGGTGAGCAGTTCTTC. Translation gives CASSQEFRSGGGVGEQFF.

By its share, this clone is medium-sized. This chain joins TRBV6-8 and TRBJ1-2; D perhaps matches TRBD1 (5 bases). Looked up from germline, CDR1 is MNHGY and CDR2 is SAAAGT. The V and J ends lost 3 bases and 7 bases respectively, with 15 bases between them. CDR3 length: 14 residues. CDR3 sequence: CASSYRMEGSGYTF. The CDR3, as DNA: TGTGCCAGCAGTTATAGGATGGAGGGGAGTGGCTACACCTTC.

Within the sample, this clone is medium-sized. The V and J genes are TRBV11-3 and TRBJ1-6, with 7 bases aligning to TRBD1. With V trimmed by 5 bases and J by 10 bases, 8 bases remained unmatched. The CDR3 has 14 amino acids. CDR1 is SGHNT, CDR2 YENEEA, per germline. The CDR3 DNA reads TGTGCCAGCAGCACCCGACAGGGTGTATCACCCCTCCACTTT. Its protein product is CASSTRQGVSPLHF.

This clone has just a few counts. J is TRBJ1-3 and V is TRBV6-8; D gene uncertain. CDR1 is MNHGY, CDR2 SAAAGT, per germline. The V and J ends lost 7 bases and 8 bases respectively, with 12 bases between them. The CDR3 extends over 12 amino acids. The CDR3 DNA is TGTGCCAGCACCGAGATCGGGGACACCATATATTTT. Its translation: CASTEIGDTIYF.

On this clone: Other nucleotide sequences in the sample specify the same CDR3. The chain carries TRBV11-3 and TRBJ1-2; maybe TRBD1 (5 bases). The V and J ends lost 0 bases and 4 bases respectively, with 9 bases between them. The CDR3 has 14 amino acids. Germline CDR1 reads SGHNT; CDR2 reads YENEEA. The CDR3 sequence is CASSLDGGGYGYTF. DNA for the CDR3: TGTGCCAGCAGCTTAGATGGGGGGGGCTATGGCTACACCTTC.

V usage is TRBV6-8 and J usage is TRBJ1-5, with D perhaps TRBD1 (5 bases). This CDR3 spans 15 amino acids. In germline, CDR1 is MNHGY, CDR2 SAAAGT. V was pared by 5 bases and J by 8 bases, with 19 bases between. CDR3 DNA: TGTGCCAGCAGTATACTGGACAAGATCGGGGAGCCCCAGCATTTT. Translated, it gives CASSILDKIGEPQHF.

In this sample, this clone turned up a few times. The V gene is TRBV11-3, the J gene TRBJ1-5; 8 nucleotides agree with TRBD1. The CDR3 consists of 14 residues. With 4 bases clipped from V and 6 bases from J, the junction kept 5 bases outside the gene matches. Germline loops: CDR1 SGHNT, CDR2 YENEEA. As DNA, the CDR3 is TGTGCCAGCAGCTACACAGGGGGAGGTCAGCCCCAGCATTTT. Translated: CASSYTGGGQPQHF.

The chain is built from TRBV27 and TRBJ2-5; the D is unclear. Trimming pared 5 bases from V and 4 bases from J, leaving 8 bases between. The V gene's germline CDR1 is MNHEY and CDR2 SMNVEV (reference sequence). The length of the CDR3 is 12 residues. The CDR3 loop is CASSASRETQYF. The CDR3 nucleotides read TGTGCCAGCAGTGCCTCCCGAGAGACCCAGTACTTC.

Relative to its sample, this clone is medium-sized. V gene TRBV11-3 combines with J gene TRBJ1-1; 7 bases line up with TRBD1. Per the germline V gene, CDR1 is SGHNT and CDR2 is YENEEA. The J segment lost 0 bases and the V segment lost 6 bases, leaving 4 bases of the junction unmatched. The CDR3 length is 14 residues. CDR3 sequence reads: CASRLGQMNTEAFF. Written as DNA, the CDR3 is TGTGCCAGCAGGCTGGGACAGATGAACACTGAAGCTTTCTTT.

This clone was counted only a few times. The genes are TRBV11-3 and TRBJ1-5; tentative D call: TRBD1 (6 bases). CDR1 is SGHNT, CDR2 YENEEA, per germline. The CDR3 runs 15 residues. Trimming shortened V by 0 bases and J by 4 bases, and 10 bases separated the two germline ends. The CDR3 is CASSLETGPNQPQHF. The CDR3 DNA follows: TGTGCCAGCAGCTTAGAAACAGGGCCTAATCAGCCCCAGCATTTT.

Here the CDR3 DNA reads TGCGCCAGCAGCGAAGGGATCTACGCGGGTACCACTGAAGCTTTCTTT. It encodes CASSEGIYAGTTEAFF. The gene calls are TRBV5-1 and TRBJ1-1; D uncertain. Trimming took off 4 bases at V and 4 bases at J, with 20 bases between the two ends. There are 16 residues in the CDR3. CDR1 and CDR2 from the germline V gene are SGHRS and YFSETQ.

This clone was detected only a few times. This rearrangement joins TRBV7-2 to TRBJ1-4; D is unresolved. In germline, CDR1 is SGHTA, CDR2 FQGNSA. This CDR3 has 13 amino acids. Deletions cut 4 bases from V and 8 bases from J, with 11 bases between. The DNA for the CDR3 is TGTGCCAGCAGCTGGGTGTGTGGCGAAAAACTGTTTTTT. Its translation: CASSWVCGEKLFF.

This clone was seen only a few times. The chain employs TRBV30 and TRBJ2-3, with D possibly being TRBD1 (5 bases). The V gene's germline CDR1 is GTSNPN and CDR2 SVGIG (reference sequence). V was pared by 0 bases and J by 4 bases, with 14 bases between. The CDR3 length is 15 residues. The CDR3 loop is CAWSVGSGSADTQYF. CDR3 DNA: TGTGCCTGGAGTGTAGGATCAGGGTCCGCAGATACGCAGTATTTT. Filled out from reference TRBV30 and TRBJ2-3, the complete variable domain reads SQTIHQWPATLVQPVGSPLSLECTVEGTSNPNLYWYRQAAGRGLQLLFYSVGIGQISSEVPQNLSASRPQDRQFILSSKKLLLSDSGFYLCAWSVGSGSADTQYFGPGTRLTVL.

The rearrangement links TRBV19 to TRBJ1-5; D is unresolved. CDR1 and CDR2 (germline): LNHDA, SQIVND (reference sequence). This CDR3 has 14 amino acids. V shed 8 bases and J shed 5 bases, with 16 bases lying between them. DNA of the CDR3: TGTGCCAGTCGGTCGGGTAACTTAGATCAGCCCCAGCATTTT. Its translation: CASRSGNLDQPQHF.